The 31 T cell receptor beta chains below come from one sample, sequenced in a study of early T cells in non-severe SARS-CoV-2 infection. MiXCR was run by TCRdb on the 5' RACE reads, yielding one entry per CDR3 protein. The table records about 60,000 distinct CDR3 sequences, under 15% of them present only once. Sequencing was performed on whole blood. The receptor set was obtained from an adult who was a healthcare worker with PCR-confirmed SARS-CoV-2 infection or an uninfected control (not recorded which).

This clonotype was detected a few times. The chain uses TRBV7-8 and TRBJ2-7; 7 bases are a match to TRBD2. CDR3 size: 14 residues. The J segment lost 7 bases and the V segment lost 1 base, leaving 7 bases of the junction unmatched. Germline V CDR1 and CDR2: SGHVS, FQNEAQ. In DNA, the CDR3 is TGTGCCAGCAGCTTAGTTGCGGGAGCTGGGGAGCAGTACTTC. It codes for CASSLVAGAGEQYF.

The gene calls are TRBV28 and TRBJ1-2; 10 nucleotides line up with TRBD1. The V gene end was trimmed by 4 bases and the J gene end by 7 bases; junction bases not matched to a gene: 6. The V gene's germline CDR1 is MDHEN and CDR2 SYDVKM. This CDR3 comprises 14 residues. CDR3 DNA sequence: TGTGCCAGCAGTTCGATTGGGACAGGGGTTGGCTACACCTTC. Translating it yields CASSSIGTGVGYTF.

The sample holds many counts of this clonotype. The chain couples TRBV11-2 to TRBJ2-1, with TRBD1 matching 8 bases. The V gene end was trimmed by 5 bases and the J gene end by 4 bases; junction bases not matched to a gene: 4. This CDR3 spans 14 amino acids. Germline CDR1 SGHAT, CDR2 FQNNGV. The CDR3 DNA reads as TGTGCCAGCAGCGGCAGGGGGCTGTACAATGAGCAGTTCTTC. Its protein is CASSGRGLYNEQFF.

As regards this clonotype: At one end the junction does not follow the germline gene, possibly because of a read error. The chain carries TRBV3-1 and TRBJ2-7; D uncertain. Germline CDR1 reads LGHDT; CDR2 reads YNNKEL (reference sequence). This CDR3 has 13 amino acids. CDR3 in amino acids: CVSSYRTGSEQYF. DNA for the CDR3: TGTGTCAGCAGCTACCGGACGGGCAGCGAGCAGTACTTC.

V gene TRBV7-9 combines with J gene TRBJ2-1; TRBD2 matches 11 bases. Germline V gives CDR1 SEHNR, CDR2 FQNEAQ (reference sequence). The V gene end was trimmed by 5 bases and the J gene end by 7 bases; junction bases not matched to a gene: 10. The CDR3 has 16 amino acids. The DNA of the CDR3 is TGTGCCAGCAGCGCGAGTACTAGCGGGAGATTGAATGAGCAGTTCTTC. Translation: CASSASTSGRLNEQFF.

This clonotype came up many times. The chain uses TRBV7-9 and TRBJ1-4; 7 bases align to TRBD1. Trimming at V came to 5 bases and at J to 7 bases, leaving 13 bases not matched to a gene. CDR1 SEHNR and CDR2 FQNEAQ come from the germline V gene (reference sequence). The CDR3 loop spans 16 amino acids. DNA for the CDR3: TGTGCCAGCAGCCAAGACAGGGCCCGATTGGGTGAAAAACTGTTTTTT. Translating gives CASSQDRARLGEKLFF.

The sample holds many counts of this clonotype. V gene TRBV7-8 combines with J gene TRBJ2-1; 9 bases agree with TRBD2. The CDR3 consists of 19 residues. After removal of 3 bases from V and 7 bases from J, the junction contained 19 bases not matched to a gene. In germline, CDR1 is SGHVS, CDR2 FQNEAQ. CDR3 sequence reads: CASSFFRSGSRNTENEQFF. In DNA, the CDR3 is TGTGCCAGCAGCTTTTTTCGTAGCGGGAGTCGAAACACCGAAAATGAGCAGTTCTTC.

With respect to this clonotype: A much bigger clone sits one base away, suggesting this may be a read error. The CDR3 DNA is TGCAGTGCTAGATCCACATCCGCGACTAGAATCTACGAGCAGTACTTC. The encoded protein is CSARSTSATRIYEQYF. The chain carries TRBV20-1 and TRBJ2-7, with D possibly matching TRBD2 (6 bases). The CDR3 sequence is 16 residues long. V lost 2 bases to trimming and J lost 3 bases, with 20 bases between them. Germline CDR1 DFQATT, CDR2 SNEGSKA (reference sequence).

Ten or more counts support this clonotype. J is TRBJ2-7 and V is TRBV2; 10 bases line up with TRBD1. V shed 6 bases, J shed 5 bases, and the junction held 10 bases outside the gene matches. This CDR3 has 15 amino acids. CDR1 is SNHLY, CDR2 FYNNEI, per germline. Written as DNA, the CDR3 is TGTGCCAGCAGGGCCGGGACAGGGGCATCTAACGAGCAGTACTTC. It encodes CASRAGTGASNEQYF.

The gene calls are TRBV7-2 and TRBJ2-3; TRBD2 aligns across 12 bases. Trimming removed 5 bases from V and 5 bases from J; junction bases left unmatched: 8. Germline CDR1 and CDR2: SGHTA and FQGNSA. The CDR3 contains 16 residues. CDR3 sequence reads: CASSLRLAGDVDTQYF. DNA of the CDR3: TGTGCCAGCAGCCTTAGACTAGCGGGAGATGTAGATACGCAGTATTTT.

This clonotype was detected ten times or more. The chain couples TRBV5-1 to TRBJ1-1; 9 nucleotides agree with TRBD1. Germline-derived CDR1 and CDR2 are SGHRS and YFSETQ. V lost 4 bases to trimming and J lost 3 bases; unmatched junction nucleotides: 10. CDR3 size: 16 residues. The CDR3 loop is CASSPAGTGRDTEAFF. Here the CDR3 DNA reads TGCGCCAGCAGCCCGGCCGGGACAGGGCGTGACACTGAAGCTTTCTTT.

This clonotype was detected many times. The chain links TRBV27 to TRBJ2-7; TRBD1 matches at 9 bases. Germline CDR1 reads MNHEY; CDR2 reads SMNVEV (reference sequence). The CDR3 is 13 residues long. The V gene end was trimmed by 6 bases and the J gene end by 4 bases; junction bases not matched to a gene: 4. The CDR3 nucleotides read TGTGCCAGCAGCGGGGGACAGGGATACGAGCAGTACTTC. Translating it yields CASSGGQGYEQYF.

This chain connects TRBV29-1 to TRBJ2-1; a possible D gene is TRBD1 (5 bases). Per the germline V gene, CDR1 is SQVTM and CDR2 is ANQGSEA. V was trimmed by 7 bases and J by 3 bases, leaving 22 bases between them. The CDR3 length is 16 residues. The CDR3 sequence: CSAQTSGSLNYNEQFF. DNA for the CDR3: TGCAGCGCGCAGACTTCAGGGTCCTTAAACTACAATGAGCAGTTCTTC.

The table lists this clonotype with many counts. The DNA for the CDR3 is TGCGCCAGCAGCTGGCAGGACCCCGCTGACGAGCAGTACTTC. Translation gives CASSWQDPADEQYF. The rearrangement uses TRBV5-1 and TRBJ2-7, with unresolved D. Per the germline V gene, CDR1 is SGHRS and CDR2 is YFSETQ. This CDR3 region has 14 residues. V gave up 3 bases and J gave up 5 bases, with 15 bases separating them.

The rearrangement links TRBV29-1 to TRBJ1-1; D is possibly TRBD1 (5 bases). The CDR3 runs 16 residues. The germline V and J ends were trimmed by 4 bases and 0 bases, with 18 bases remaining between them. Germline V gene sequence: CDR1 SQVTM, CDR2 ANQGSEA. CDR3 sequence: CSVVSQGLQLNTEAFF. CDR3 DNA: TGCAGCGTTGTCTCCCAGGGACTTCAACTGAACACTGAAGCTTTCTTT. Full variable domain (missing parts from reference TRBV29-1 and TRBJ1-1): SAVISQKPSRDICQRGTSLTIQCQVDSQVTMMFWYRQQPGQSLTLIATANQGSEATYESGFVIDKFPISRPNLTFSTLTVSNMSPEDSSIYLCSVVSQGLQLNTEAFFGQGTRLTVV.

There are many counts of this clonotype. CDR3 sequence: CASTPPGVYEQYF. The DNA for the CDR3 is TGTGCCAGCACCCCTCCGGGGGTCTACGAGCAGTACTTC. The genes are TRBV7-2 and TRBJ2-7, with D perhaps TRBD2 (6 bases). CDR1 SGHTA and CDR2 FQGNSA come from the germline V gene. Trimming removed 7 bases at V and 3 bases at J, with 13 bases between. CDR3 length equals 13 residues.

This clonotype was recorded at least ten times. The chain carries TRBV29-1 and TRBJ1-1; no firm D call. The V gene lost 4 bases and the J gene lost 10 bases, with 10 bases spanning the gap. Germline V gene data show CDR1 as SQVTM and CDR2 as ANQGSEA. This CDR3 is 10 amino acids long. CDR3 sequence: CSVVGEGAFF. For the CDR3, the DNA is TGCAGCGTTGTCGGGGAGGGAGCTTTCTTT. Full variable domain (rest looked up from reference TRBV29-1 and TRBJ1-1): SAVISQKPSRDICQRGTSLTIQCQVDSQVTMMFWYRQQPGQSLTLIATANQGSEATYESGFVIDKFPISRPNLTFSTLTVSNMSPEDSSIYLCSVVGEGAFFGQGTRLTVV.

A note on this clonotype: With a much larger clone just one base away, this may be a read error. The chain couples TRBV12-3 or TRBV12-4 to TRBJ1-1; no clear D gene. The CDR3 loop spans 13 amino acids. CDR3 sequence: CTSSLGRNTEAFF. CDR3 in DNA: TGTACCAGCAGTTTAGGGCGGAACACTGAAGCTTTCTTT.

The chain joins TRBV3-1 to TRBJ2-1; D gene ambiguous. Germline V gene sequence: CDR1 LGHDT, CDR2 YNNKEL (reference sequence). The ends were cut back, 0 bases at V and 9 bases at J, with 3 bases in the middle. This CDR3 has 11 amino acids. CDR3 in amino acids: CASSQDLEQFF. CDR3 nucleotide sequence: TGTGCCAGCAGCCAAGATCTTGAGCAGTTCTTC.

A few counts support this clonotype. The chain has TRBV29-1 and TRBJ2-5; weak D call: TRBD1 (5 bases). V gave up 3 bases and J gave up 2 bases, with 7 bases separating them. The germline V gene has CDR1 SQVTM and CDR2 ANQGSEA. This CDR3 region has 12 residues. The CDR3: CSVEAGQETQYF. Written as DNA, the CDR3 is TGCAGCGTTGAGGCAGGGCAAGAGACCCAGTACTTC.

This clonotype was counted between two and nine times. CDR3 in DNA: TGTGCCAGCAGCTTAGACCGCCAAGAGACCCAGTACTTC. The encoded protein is CASSLDRQETQYF. The chain links TRBV11-2 to TRBJ2-5; no reliable D call. Trimming stripped 0 bases from V and 1 base from J, with 3 bases between. Looked up from germline, CDR1 is SGHAT and CDR2 is FQNNGV. This CDR3 is built from 13 residues. Together with reference TRBV11-2 and TRBJ2-5, the CDR3 gives the full variable domain: EAGVAQSPRYKIIEKRQSVAFWCNPISGHATLYWYQQILGQGPKLLIQFQNNGVVDDSQLPKDRFSAERLKGVDSTLKIQPAKLEDSAVYLCASSLDRQETQYFGPGTRLLVL.

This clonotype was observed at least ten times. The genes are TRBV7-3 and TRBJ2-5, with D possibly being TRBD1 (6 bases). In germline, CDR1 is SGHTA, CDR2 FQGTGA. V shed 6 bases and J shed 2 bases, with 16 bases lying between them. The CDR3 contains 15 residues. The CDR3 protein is CASSQTGTPQETQYF. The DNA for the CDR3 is TGTGCCAGCAGTCAAACGGGGACACCTCAAGAGACCCAGTACTTC. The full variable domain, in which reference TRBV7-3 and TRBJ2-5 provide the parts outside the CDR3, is GAGVSQTPSNKVTEKGKYVELRCDPISGHTALYWYRQSLGQGPEFLIYFQGTGAADDSGLPNDRFFAVRPEGSVSTLKIQRTERGDSAVYLCASSQTGTPQETQYFGPGTRLLVL.

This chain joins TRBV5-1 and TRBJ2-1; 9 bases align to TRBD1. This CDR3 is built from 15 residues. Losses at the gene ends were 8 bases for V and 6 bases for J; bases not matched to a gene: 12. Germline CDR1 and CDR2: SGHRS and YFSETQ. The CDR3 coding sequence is TGCGCCAGTACTAATCCGGGACAGGGATCCAATGAGCAGTTCTTC. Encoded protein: CASTNPGQGSNEQFF.

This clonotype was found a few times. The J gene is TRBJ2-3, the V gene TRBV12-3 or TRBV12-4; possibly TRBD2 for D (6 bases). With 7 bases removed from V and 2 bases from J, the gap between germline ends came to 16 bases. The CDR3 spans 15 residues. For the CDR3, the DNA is TGTGCCAGCACACGTAGGGGACTTCACACAGATACGCAGTATTTT. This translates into CASTRRGLHTDTQYF.

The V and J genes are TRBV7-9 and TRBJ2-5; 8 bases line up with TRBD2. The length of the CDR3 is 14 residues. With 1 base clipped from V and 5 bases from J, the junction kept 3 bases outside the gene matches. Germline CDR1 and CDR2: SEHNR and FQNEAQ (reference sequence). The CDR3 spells CASSLGGTSETQYF. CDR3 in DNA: TGTGCCAGCAGCTTAGGAGGGACTAGTGAGACCCAGTACTTC. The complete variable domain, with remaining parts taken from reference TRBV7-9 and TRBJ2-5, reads DTGVSQNPRHKITKRGQNVTFRCDPISEHNRLYWYRQTLGQGPEFLTYFQNEAQLEKSRLLSDRFSAERPKGSFSTLEIQRTEQGDSAMYLCASSLGGTSETQYFGPGTRLLVL.

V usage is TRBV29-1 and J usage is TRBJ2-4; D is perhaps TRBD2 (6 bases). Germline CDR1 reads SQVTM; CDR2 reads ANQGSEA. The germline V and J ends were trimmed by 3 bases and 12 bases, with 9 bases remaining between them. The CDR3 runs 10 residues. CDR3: CSVEEGSQYF. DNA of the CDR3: TGCAGCGTTGAGGAGGGGTCTCAGTACTTC. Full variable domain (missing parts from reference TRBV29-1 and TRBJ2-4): SAVISQKPSRDICQRGTSLTIQCQVDSQVTMMFWYRQQPGQSLTLIATANQGSEATYESGFVIDKFPISRPNLTFSTLTVSNMSPEDSSIYLCSVEEGSQYFGAGTRLSVL.

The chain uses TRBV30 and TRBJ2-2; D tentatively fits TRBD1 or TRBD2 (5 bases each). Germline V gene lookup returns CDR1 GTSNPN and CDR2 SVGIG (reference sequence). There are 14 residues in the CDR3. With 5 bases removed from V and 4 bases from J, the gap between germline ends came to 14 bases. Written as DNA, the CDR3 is TGTGCCTGGGGCCAGGGAGTTTTCACCGGGGAGCTGTTTTTT. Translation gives CAWGQGVFTGELFF.

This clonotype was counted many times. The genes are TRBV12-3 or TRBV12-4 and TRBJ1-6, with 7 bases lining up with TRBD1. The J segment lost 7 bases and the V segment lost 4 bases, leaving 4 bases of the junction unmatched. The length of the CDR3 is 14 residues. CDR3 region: CASSSGQLNSPLHF. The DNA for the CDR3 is TGTGCCAGCAGTTCGGGACAGCTAAATTCACCCCTCCACTTT.

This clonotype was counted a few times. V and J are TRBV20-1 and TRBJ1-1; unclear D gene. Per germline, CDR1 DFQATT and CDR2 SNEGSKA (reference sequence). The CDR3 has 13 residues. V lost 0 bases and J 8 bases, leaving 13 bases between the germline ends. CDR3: CSARDIQGWEAFF. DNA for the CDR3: TGCAGTGCTAGAGATATACAAGGGTGGGAAGCTTTCTTT.

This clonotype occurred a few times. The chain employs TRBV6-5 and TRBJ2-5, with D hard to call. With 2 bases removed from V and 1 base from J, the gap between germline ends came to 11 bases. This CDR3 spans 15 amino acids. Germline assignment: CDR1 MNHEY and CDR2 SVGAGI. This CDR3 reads CASSYDHQIQETQYF. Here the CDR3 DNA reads TGTGCCAGCAGTTACGATCATCAAATCCAAGAGACCCAGTACTTC.

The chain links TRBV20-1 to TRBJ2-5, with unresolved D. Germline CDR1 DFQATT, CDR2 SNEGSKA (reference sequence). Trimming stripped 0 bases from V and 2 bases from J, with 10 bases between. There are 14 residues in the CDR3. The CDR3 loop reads CSARDAVWQETQYF. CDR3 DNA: TGCAGTGCTAGAGATGCCGTTTGGCAAGAGACCCAGTACTTC.